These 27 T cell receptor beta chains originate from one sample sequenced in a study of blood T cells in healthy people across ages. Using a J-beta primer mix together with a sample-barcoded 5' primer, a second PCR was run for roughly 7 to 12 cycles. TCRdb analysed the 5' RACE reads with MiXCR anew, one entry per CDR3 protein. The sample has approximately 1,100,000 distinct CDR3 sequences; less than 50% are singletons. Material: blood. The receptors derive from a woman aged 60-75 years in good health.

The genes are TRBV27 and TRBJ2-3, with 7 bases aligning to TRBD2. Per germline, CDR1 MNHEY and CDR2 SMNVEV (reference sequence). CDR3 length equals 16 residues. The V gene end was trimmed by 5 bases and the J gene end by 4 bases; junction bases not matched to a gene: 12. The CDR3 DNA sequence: TGTGCCAGCAGTACCCGGAGGGCCCGGGGGGCAGATACGCAGTATTTT. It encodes CASSTRRARGADTQYF.

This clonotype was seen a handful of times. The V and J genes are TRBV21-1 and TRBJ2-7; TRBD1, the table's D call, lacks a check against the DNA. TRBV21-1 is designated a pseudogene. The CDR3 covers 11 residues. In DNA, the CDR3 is TGTGCCAGCAGCGGTTCGGACAGGCAGTACTTC. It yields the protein CASSGSDRQYF.

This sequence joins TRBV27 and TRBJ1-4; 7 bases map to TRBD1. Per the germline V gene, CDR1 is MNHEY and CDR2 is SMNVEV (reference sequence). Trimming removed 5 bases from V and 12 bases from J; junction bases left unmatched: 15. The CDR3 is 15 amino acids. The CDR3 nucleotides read TGTGCCAGCAGTGCCGCAGACAGGGCTCTCGAAGAACTGTTTTTT. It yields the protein CASSAADRALEELFF.

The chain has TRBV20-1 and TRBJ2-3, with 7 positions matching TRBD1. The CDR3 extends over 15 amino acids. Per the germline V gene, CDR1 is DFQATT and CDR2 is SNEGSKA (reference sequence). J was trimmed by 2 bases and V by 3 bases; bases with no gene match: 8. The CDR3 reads CSASDPGQTTDTQYF. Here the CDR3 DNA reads TGCAGTGCTAGCGACCCGGGACAGACCACAGATACGCAGTATTTT.

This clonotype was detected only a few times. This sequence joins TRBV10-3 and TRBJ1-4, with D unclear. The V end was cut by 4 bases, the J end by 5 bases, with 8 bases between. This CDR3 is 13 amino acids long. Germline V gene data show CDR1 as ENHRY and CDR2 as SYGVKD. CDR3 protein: CAISGTGNEKLFF. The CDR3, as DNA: TGTGCCATCAGTGGGACCGGGAATGAAAAACTGTTTTTT.

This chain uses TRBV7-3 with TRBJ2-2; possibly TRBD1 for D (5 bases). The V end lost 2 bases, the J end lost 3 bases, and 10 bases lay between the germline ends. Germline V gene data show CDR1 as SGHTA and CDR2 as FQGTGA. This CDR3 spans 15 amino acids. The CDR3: CASSLQGAHTGELFF. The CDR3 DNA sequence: TGTGCCAGCAGCTTACAAGGGGCCCACACCGGGGAGCTGTTTTTT.

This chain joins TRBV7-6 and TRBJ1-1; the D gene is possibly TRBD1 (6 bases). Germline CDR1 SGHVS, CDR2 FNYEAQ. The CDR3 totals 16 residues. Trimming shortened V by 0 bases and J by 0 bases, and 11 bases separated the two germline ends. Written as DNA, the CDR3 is TGTGCCAGCAGCTTAGCCGAAGGGGGGATGAACACTGAAGCTTTCTTT. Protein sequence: CASSLAEGGMNTEAFF.

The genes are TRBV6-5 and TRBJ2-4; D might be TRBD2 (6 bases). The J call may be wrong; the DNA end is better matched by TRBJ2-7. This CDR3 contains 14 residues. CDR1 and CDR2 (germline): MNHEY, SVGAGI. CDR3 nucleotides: TGTGCCAGCAGTGCTCCGGGACTTAACTACGAGCAGTACTTC. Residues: CASSAPGLNYEQYF.

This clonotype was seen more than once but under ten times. CDR3 DNA sequence: TGTGCCAGCAGTTTCGACAGTTGGAACATTCAGTACTTC. This gives the protein CASSFDSWNIQYF. The chain has TRBV27 and TRBJ2-4; D perhaps matches TRBD1 (5 bases). This CDR3 has 13 amino acids. V was trimmed by 3 bases and J by 7 bases, leaving 10 bases between them. Germline V lookup: CDR1 MNHEY, CDR2 SMNVEV (reference sequence).

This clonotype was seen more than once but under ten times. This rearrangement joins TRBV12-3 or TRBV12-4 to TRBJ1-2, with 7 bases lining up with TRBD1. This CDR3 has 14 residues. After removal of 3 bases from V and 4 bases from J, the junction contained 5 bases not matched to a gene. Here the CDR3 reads CASSFRDSSYGYTF. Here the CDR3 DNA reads TGTGCCAGCAGTTTTAGGGACAGCAGCTATGGCTACACCTTC.

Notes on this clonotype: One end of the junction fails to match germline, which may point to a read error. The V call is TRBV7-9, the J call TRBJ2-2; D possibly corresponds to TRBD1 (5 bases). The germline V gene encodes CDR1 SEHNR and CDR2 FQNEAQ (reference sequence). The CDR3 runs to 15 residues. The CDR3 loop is CVSSSVQANTGELFF. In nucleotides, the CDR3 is TGTGTCAGCAGCTCCGTACAGGCGAACACCGGGGAGCTGTTTTTT.

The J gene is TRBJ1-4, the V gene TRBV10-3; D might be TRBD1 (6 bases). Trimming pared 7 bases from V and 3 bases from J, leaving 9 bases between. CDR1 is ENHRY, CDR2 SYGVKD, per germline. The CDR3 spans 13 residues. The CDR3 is CAIKSGANEKLFF. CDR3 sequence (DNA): TGTGCCATCAAATCAGGGGCTAATGAAAAACTGTTTTTT.

The CDR3 coding sequence is TGTGCCAGCAGCGCCCAAACGAACTCCTACGAGCAGTACTTC. Its protein is CASSAQTNSYEQYF. The V and J genes are TRBV7-9 and TRBJ2-7; D gene unclear. CDR3 length equals 14 residues. V gave up 5 bases and J gave up 0 bases, with 11 bases separating them. Germline-derived CDR1 and CDR2 are SEHNR and FQNEAQ (reference sequence).

CDR3 amino acids: CASSPADFSYNEQFF. The CDR3 DNA sequence: TGTGCCAGCTCACCAGCTGATTTCTCCTACAATGAGCAGTTCTTC. J is TRBJ2-1 and V is TRBV18; D ambiguous. Trimming stripped 2 bases from V and 0 bases from J, with 8 bases between. The CDR3 covers 15 residues. Germline-derived CDR1 and CDR2 are KGHSH and LQKENI.

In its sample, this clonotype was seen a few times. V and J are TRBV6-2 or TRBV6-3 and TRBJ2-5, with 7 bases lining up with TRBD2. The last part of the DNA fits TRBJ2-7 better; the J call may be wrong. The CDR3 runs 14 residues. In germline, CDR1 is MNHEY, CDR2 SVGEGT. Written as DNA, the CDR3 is TGTGCCACCGAAAGAGGAGCGGGGATTTACGAGCAGTACTTC. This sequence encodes CATERGAGIYEQYF.

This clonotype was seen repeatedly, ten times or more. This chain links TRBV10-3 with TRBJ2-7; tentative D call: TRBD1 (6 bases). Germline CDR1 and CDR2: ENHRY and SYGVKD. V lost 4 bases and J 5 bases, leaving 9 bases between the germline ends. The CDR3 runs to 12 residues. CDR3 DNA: TGTGCCATCAGTGCCAGGGGTGACGAGCAGTACTTC. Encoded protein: CAISARGDEQYF.

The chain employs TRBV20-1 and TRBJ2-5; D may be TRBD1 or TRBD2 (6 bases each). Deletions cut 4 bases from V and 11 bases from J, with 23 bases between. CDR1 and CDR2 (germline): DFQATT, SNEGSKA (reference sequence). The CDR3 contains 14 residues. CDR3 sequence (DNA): TGCAGTGCTACCGGAGGGCAGGGGTACAATGAGCAGTACTTC. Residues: CSATGGQGYNEQYF.

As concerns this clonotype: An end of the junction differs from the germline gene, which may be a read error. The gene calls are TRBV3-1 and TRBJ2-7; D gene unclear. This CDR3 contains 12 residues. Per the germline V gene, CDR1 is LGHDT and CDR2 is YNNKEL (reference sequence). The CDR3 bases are TGTGCCGGCAGCCTTCAGCGCTACGAGCAGTACTTC. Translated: CAGSLQRYEQYF.

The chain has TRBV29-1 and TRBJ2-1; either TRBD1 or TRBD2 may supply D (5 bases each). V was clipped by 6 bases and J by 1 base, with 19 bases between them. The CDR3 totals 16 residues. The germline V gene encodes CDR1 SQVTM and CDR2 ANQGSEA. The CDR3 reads CSVQAVRGVSYNEQFF. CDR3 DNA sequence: TGCAGCGTCCAGGCAGTCCGGGGCGTTTCCTACAATGAGCAGTTCTTC.

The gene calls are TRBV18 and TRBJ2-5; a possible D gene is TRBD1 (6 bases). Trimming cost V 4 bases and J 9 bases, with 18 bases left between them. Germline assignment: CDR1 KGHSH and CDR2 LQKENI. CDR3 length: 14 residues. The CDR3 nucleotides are TGTGCCAGCTCACAGGATCAGGGGACCGGGGCCCAGTACTTC. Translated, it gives CASSQDQGTGAQYF.

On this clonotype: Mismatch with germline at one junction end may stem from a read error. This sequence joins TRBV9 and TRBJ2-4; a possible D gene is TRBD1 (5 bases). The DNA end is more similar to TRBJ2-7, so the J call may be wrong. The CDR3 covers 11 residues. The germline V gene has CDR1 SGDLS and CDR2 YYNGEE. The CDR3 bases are TGTGCCAGCGGCGTAGGGGACGAGCAGTACTTC. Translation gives CASGVGDEQYF.

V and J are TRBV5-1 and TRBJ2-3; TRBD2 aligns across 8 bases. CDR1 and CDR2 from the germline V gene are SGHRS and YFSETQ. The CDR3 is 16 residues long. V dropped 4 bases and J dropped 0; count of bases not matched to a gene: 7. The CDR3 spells CASSPRLATSTDTQYF. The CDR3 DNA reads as TGCGCCAGCAGCCCTCGACTAGCGACTAGCACAGATACGCAGTATTTT.

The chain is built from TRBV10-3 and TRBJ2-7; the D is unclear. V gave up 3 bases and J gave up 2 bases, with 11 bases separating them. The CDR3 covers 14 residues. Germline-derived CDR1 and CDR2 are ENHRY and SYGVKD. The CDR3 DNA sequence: TGTGCCATCAGTGATGGTAGGAGTACCTACGAGCAGTACTTC. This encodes CAISDGRSTYEQYF.

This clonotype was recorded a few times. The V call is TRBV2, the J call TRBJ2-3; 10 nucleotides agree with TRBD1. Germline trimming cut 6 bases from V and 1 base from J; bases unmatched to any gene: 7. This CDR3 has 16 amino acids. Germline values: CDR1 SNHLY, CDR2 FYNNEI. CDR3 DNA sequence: TGTGCCAGCAGCGGCCCCGGACAGGGGGGCACAGATACGCAGTATTTT. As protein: CASSGPGQGGTDTQYF.

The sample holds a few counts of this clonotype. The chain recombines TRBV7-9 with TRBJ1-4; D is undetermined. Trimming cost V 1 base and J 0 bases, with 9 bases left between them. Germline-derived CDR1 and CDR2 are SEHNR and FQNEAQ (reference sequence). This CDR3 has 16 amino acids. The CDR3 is CASSLERISTNEKLFF. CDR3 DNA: TGTGCCAGCAGCTTAGAGCGAATTTCAACTAATGAAAAACTGTTTTTT. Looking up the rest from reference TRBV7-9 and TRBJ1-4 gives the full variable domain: DTGVSQNPRHKITKRGQNVTFRCDPISEHNRLYWYRQTLGQGPEFLTYFQNEAQLEKSRLLSDRFSAERPKGSFSTLEIQRTEQGDSAMYLCASSLERISTNEKLFFGSGTQLSVL.

The CDR3 DNA follows: TGTGCCATCACAGGGACTAGCGGCCTGTACGAGCAGTACTTC. Protein product: CAITGTSGLYEQYF. This chain joins TRBV10-3 and TRBJ2-7, with 11 bases that match TRBD2. The CDR3 covers 14 residues. Germline values: CDR1 ENHRY, CDR2 SYGVKD. V dropped 7 bases and J dropped 4; count of bases not matched to a gene: 6.

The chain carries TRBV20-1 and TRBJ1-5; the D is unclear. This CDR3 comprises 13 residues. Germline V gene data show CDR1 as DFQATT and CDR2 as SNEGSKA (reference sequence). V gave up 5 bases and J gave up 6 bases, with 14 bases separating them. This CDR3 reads CSAPGGGPQPQHF. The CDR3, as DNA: TGCAGTGCTCCGGGAGGAGGTCCTCAGCCCCAGCATTTT.